The present T cell receptor beta chain was sequenced within a study of blood T cell repertoires in COVID-19 (dated by TCRdb to the early 2020s). As for the study more broadly: Samples from collaborators originated in the United States, Italy and Spain and spanned both the acute and convalescent phases of COVID-19. The material from the prospective study consisted of cDNA or gDNA derived from T cells, B-cell-depleted T cells, or PBMCs. Subjects who had been exposed to COVID-19, were actively infected with it, or had recovered from it provided the deeply sampled blood TCRbeta repertoires that made up the dataset. A freely available public database, intended as a resource for researchers studying the immune response to SARS-CoV-2, is where the repertoires were released. Samples came from the ongoing ImmuneRACE study (first 160 participants) plus 1,254 subjects from 6 global collaborators. Sample metadata almost always included a de-identified subject ID, COVID-19 status, age in years and sex. Where available, HLA class I and class II types were obtained from metadata supplied by the sample provider rather than from assay-based typing.

The immunoSEQ Assay, a bias-controlled multiplex PCR, was used to amplify TCRbeta CDR3 regions from genomic DNA. Regarding the original processing steps: Within the assay, amplification of reference gene primers was used to estimate how many nucleated cells each sample contained. To quantify the absolute abundance of each unique TCRbeta CDR3 rearrangement, sequence reads were collapsed and filtered. Productive Simpson clonality was computed per sample as the square root of Simpson's diversity index over productive rearrangements. TCRdb obtained this table from immuneACCESS and retained in-frame rearrangements with V and J assigned. These tables miss some clones; where compared with another copy, unresolved V genes account for less than half of the shortfall, and the remainder is unexplained. V, J and clone size are taken as reported in that table, and D and trimming were inferred from the DNA itself. This sample lists 100,000 to 150,000 clones; about 88% were detected once. 0.95% to 1.5% of the sample lies in the top ten.

Points the paper makes about the study in general: Clinical and demographic metadata were provided uncurated, with the amount varying by source and participant.

V and J lose 8 bases and 2 bases, and a span of 13 bases separates them. The CDR3, cysteine through phenylalanine, is 13 amino acids long. The kept DNA is CDR3 alone, 39 bases in frame from the first base. The CDR1 and CDR2 encoded by the germline V gene are MNHEY and SVGAGI. With regard to this clone: It lacks a known antigen. No base-level quality is on record; no much larger clone is a single base apart.

The collaborating institutions used their own protocols to collect whole blood in K2EDTA tubes. For TCRbeta analysis, collaborators shipped samples as frozen whole blood, isolated PBMCs, or DNA extracted from either of those sample types. The sequence joins TRBV6-5 to TRBJ2-7, and perhaps TRBD2 as D gene, on 6 matching bases. The sequence was obtained from a woman of 80 years or more with acute or convalescent COVID-19. The sequenced sample consisted of peripheral blood. The DNA is TGTGCCAGCGCGGGGAGCCCCACCTACGAGCAGTACTTC. This encodes CASAGSPTYEQYF.